The present TCR beta chain was sequenced within a study of response to subunit inactivated influenza vaccine. General observations from the study: It was the authors' suggestion that each seasonal influenza vaccination recruits few new T cells.

This clonotype was recorded at least ten times. Its antigen is as yet unknown. Using its own MiXCR run on the RT-PCR reads, TCRdb lists one record per CDR3 protein. The sample has 650,000 or so distinct CDR3 sequences, about 14% seen once. Unmatched junction bases numbered 5, after V lost 3 bases and J lost 0 bases. Per germline, CDR1 SGHRS and CDR2 YFSETQ. The CDR3 has 15 residues. The V and J genes are TRBV5-1 and TRBJ2-7; 8 bases are a match to TRBD1. This clonotype was sampled from a man aged 50 to 59 who received an inactivated influenza vaccine. The sample consisted of PBMCs from blood, taken less than 15 days before vaccination. In DNA, the CDR3 is TGCGCCAGCAGCTGGGAAGGACAGGGCTCCTACGAGCAGTACTTC. Translation gives CASSWEGQGSYEQYF.